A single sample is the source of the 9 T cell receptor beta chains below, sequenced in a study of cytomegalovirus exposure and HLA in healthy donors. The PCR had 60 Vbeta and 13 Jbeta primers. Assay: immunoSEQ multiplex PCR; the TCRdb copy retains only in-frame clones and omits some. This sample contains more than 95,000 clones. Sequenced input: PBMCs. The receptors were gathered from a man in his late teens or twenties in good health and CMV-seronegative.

The CDR3 sequence is CASSLALLDFGEQFF. The CDR3 region has the DNA TGTGCCAGCAGCTTAGCGCTCCTAGATTTCGGTGAGCAGTTCTTC. The rearrangement joins TRBV7-6 to TRBJ2-1; D unresolved. This CDR3 has 15 amino acids. Germline V gene data show CDR1 as SGHVS and CDR2 as FNYEAQ. Deletions cut 0 bases from V and 9 bases from J, with 15 bases between.

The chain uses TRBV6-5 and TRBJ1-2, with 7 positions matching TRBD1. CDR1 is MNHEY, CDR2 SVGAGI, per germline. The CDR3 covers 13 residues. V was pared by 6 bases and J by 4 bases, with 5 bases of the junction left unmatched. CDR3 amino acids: CASRDGTVYGYTF. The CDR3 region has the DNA TGTGCCAGCAGGGACGGGACAGTCTATGGCTACACCTTC.

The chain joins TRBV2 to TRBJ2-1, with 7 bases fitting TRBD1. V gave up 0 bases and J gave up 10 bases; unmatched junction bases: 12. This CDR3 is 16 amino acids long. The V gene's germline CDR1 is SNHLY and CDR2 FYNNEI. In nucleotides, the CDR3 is TGTGCCAGCAGTGAAGCGCTTCGGGACAGTCGTAGGGAGCAGTTCTTC. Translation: CASSEALRDSRREQFF.

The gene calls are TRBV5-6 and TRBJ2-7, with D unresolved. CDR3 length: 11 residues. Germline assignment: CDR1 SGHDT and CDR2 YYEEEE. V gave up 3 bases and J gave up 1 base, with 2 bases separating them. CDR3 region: CASSSSYEQYF. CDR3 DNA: TGTGCCAGCAGCTCATCCTACGAGCAGTACTTC.

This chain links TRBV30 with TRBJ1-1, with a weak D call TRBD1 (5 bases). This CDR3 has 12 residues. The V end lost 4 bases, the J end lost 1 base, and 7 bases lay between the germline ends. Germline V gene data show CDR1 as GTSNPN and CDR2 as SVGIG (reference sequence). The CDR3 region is CAWNRGNTEAFF. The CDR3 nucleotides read TGTGCCTGGAATAGGGGGAACACTGAAGCTTTCTTT.

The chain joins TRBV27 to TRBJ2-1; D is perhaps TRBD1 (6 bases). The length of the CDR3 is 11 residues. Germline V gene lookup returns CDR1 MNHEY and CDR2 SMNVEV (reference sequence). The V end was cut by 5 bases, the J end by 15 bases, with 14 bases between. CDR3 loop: CASSTHRVRFF. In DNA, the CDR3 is TGTGCCAGCAGTACACACAGGGTACGGTTCTTC.

The CDR3 nucleotides are TGTGCCATCGGTGGGACAGTCCTCTCTGGGGCCAACGTCCTGACTTTC. Translated: CAIGGTVLSGANVLTF. The rearrangement links TRBV10-3 to TRBJ2-6; 7 bases align to TRBD1. With V trimmed by 8 bases and J by 0 bases, 7 bases remained unmatched. In germline, CDR1 is ENHRY, CDR2 SYGVKD. The CDR3 is 16 residues long.

CDR3 DNA: TGTGCCAGCAGTTACTTGGTAGCCGGGGAGCTGTTTTTT. It translates to CASSYLVAGELFF. The chain has TRBV6-5 and TRBJ2-2, with D hard to call. Looked up from germline, CDR1 is MNHEY and CDR2 is SVGAGI. The CDR3 sequence is 13 residues long. V was pared by 1 base and J by 6 bases, with 6 bases between.

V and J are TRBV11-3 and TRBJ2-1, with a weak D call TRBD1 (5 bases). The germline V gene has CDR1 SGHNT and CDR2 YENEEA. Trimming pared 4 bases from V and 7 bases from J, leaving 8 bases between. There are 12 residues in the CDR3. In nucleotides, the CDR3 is TGTGCCAGCAGCTCACAGGAGAATGAGCAGTTCTTC. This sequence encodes CASSSQENEQFF.